Listed below are T cell receptor beta chains from one sample, sequenced in a study of T cell repertoires in cytomegalovirus infection. Antigens for these TCRs are unknown. TCRdb ran MiXCR on the reads and lists one entry per CDR3 protein. The sample shows about 920,000 distinct CDR3 sequences, approximately 31% of them seen only once. Sequences were derived from cultured CD8+ T cells from PBMCs, sampled from culture after CMV antigen stimulation. The receptors were sampled from a human donor in good health (CMV status not recorded). Some clones in this sample may be carry-over from other donors' samples. Each CDR3 is given with its conserved first and last residue. The order of the fields is J gene, D gene, V gene, clone size, CDR3 DNA, CDR3 protein. The D gene is left open where the match is weak. Clone size is given for some rows only: seen once, a few or many times, or a class if the clone is expanded.

TRBJ1-2 | . | TRBV11-2 | . | TGTGCCAGCAGTCACCCAAGAAGGAGAGGGGACTCCGGCTACACCTTC | CASSHPRRRGDSGYTF
TRBJ1-5 | . | TRBV6-2/TRBV6-3 | . | TGTGCCAGCAGTTACTCGAATCGGGCGGACACTCGAAGCAATCAGCCCCAGCATTTT | CASSYSNRADTRSNQPQHF
TRBJ2-7 | TRBD1 | TRBV19 | . | TGTGCCAGTAGTATATTGGGACAGGGTTCCTACGAGCAGTACTTC | CASSILGQGSYEQYF
TRBJ1-5 | . | TRBV6-6 | many | TGTGCCAGCAGACCCCGGACGGACAGACCGACGTATAGCAATCAGCCCCAGCATTTT | CASRPRTDRPTYSNQPQHF
TRBJ2-1 | TRBD1 | TRBV12-3/TRBV12-4 | few | TGTGCCAGCAGTTCAAGCCAGGCAGGGGGCTTTGAGCAGTTCTTC | CASSSSQAGGFEQFF
TRBJ2-3 | . | TRBV20-1 | few | TGCAGTGCTAGTATGTCAGGGGTAGATACGCAGTATTTT | CSASMSGVDTQYF
TRBJ2-1 | TRBD2 | TRBV7-2 | many | TGTGCCAGCAGCTCGGGACTAGCCCTCTACAATGAGCAGTTCTTC | CASSSGLALYNEQFF
TRBJ1-2 | TRBD1 | TRBV15 | few | TGTGCCACCAGCAGAGATCTCGAAGGGGGCCTTGGCTACACCTTC | CATSRDLEGGLGYTF
TRBJ2-1 | . | TRBV12-3/TRBV12-4 | . | TGTGCCAGCAGTTTCCCTGGGACAAACGTGTTCTTC | CASSFPGTNVFF
TRBJ2-3 | . | TRBV24-1 | . | TGTGCCACCAGTGACCCGACAGCCACAGATACGCAGTATTTT | CATSDPTATDTQYF
TRBJ1-5 | . | TRBV29-1 | few | TGCAGCGTTGAAAATTTAGGTAGCAATCAGCCCCAGCATTTT | CSVENLGSNQPQHF
TRBJ1-2 | . | TRBV6-5 | . | TGTGCCAGCAGTTACAACAGGGATGACTATGGCTACACCTTC | CASSYNRDDYGYTF
TRBJ1-2 | TRBD1 | TRBV7-9 | . | TGTGCCAGCAGCTCCCTCTCGACAGGGCGGAATGGCTACACCTTC | CASSSLSTGRNGYTF
TRBJ2-1 | TRBD1 | TRBV12-3/TRBV12-4 | few | TGTGCCAGCAGTTTACGAGGGGGACAGTACAATGAGCAGTTCTTC | CASSLRGGQYNEQFF
TRBJ2-4 | TRBD2 | TRBV7-3 | . | TGTGCCAGCCCCCGCGGGGGAAGATTAGCCAAAAACATTCAGTACTTC | CASPRGGRLAKNIQYF
TRBJ2-3 | TRBD2 | TRBV27 | few | TGTGCCAGCAGTTTCACGGGGGGGCCGAGAGATACGCAGTATTTT | CASSFTGGPRDTQYF
TRBJ2-1 | TRBD2 | TRBV4-3 | few | TGCGCCAGCAGCCAAGACCTAGCGGGGGGGACTGAGCAGTTCTTC | CASSQDLAGGTEQFF
TRBJ2-5 | TRBD1 | TRBV2 | . | TGTGCCAGCAGTGGGGACAGGCAAGAGACCCAGTACTTC | CASSGDRQETQYF
TRBJ2-2 | . | TRBV6-6 | . | TGTGCCAGCAGTTACTCAACCAACATCACCGGGGAGCTGTTTTTT | CASSYSTNITGELFF